These 31 T cell receptor beta chains were all obtained from the same sample, sequenced in a study of radiotherapy plus CTLA-4 blockade in lung cancer. Here immunoSEQ multiplex PCR was the method, and the copy in TCRdb shows in-frame clones only, minus some. The table shows 85,000 to 130,000 clones, with more than 75% occurring only once. The material sequenced was peripheral blood, taken from a patient treated with radiotherapy plus ipilimumab. The receptors here all came from a human donor with non-small cell lung cancer that progressed on radiotherapy plus ipilimumab. Some clones in this sample may be carry-over from other donors' samples.

The chain has TRBV5-5 and TRBJ1-6; TRBD1 is a possible D gene (5 bases). The length of the CDR3 is 14 residues. The germline V gene encodes CDR1 SGHKS and CDR2 YYEKEE (reference sequence). V was trimmed by 4 bases and J by 5 bases, leaving 10 bases between them. Here the CDR3 DNA reads TGTGCCAGCAGCCCGTGGGGGGATAATTCACCCCTCCACTTT. It is translated as CASSPWGDNSPLHF. The complete variable domain, with remaining parts taken from reference TRBV5-5 and TRBJ1-6, reads DAGVTQSPTHLIKTRGQQVTLRCSPISGHKSVSWYQQVLGQGPQFIFQYYEKEERGRGNFPDRFSARQFPNYSSELNVNALLLGDSALYLCASSPWGDNSPLHFGNGTRLTVT.

V usage is TRBV4-3 and J usage is TRBJ1-3; D is possibly TRBD1 (6 bases). The germline V gene has CDR1 LGHNA and CDR2 YSLEER. The V and J ends lost 4 bases and 0 bases respectively, with 16 bases between them. CDR3 length: 17 residues. The CDR3 DNA is TGCGCCAGCAGCCGGACAGCAAGTACAACCTCTGGAAACACCATATATTTT. It translates to CASSRTASTTSGNTIYF.

This clone occurred once. This rearrangement joins TRBV19 to TRBJ2-3, with D tentatively TRBD1 (5 bases). CDR3 length equals 14 residues. Germline lookup yields CDR1 LNHDA and CDR2 SQIVND (reference sequence). Trimming took 9 bases from V and 2 from J, leaving 15 bases between them. The CDR3 is CASSLRGNTDTQYF. The CDR3 DNA sequence: TGTGCCAGCTCACTTAGGGGAAACACAGATACGCAGTATTTT.

The rearrangement uses TRBV7-6 and TRBJ2-5; maybe TRBD2 (7 bases). Germline CDR1 reads SGHVS; CDR2 reads FNYEAQ. Trimming left V 2 bases short and J 2 bases short, with 18 bases between. There are 17 residues in the CDR3. Here the CDR3 reads CASSLRGTASGQETQYF. The CDR3 DNA reads as TGTGCCAGCAGCTTAAGGGGGACGGCTAGCGGACAAGAGACCCAGTACTTC. The full variable domain, its missing parts supplied by reference TRBV7-6 and TRBJ2-5, is GAGVSQSPRYKVTKRGQDVALRCDPISGHVSLYWYRQALGQGPEFLTYFNYEAQQDKSGLPNDRFSAERPEGSISTLTIQRTEQRDSAMYRCASSLRGTASGQETQYFGPGTRLLVL.

The chain uses TRBV27 and TRBJ1-5; D not resolved. The V end lost 2 bases, the J end lost 0 bases, and 8 bases lay between the germline ends. The CDR3 contains 15 residues. Germline V lookup: CDR1 MNHEY, CDR2 SMNVEV (reference sequence). CDR3 sequence: CASSLTRNSNQPQHF. As DNA, the CDR3 is TGTGCCAGCAGTTTAACGAGAAATAGCAATCAGCCCCAGCATTTT.

The CDR3 DNA reads as TGTGCCAGCAGTTACAAGCGGGGGGCCAATGAGCAGTTCTTC. Encoded protein: CASSYKRGANEQFF. The rearrangement joins TRBV6-6 to TRBJ2-1; TRBD2 agrees at 9 bases. The germline gives CDR1 MNHNY, CDR2 SVGAGI (reference sequence). This CDR3 has 14 amino acids. The ends lost 2 bases at V and 6 bases at J; junction bases unmatched: 2.

The V and J genes are TRBV30 and TRBJ2-5, with D perhaps TRBD1 (6 bases). Germline V lookup: CDR1 GTSNPN, CDR2 SVGIG (reference sequence). V shed 4 bases and J shed 4 bases, with 13 bases lying between them. The CDR3 sequence is 13 residues long. The CDR3 protein is CAWNAQGPETQYF. The CDR3 DNA reads as TGTGCCTGGAACGCCCAGGGGCCAGAGACCCAGTACTTC.

There are a few counts of this clone. The chain recombines TRBV19 with TRBJ1-2, with 7 bases that match TRBD1. The CDR3 totals 15 residues. V lost 3 bases to trimming and J lost 6 bases; unmatched junction nucleotides: 10. Germline CDR1 reads LNHDA; CDR2 reads SQIVND (reference sequence). The CDR3 is CASSIYGQVLDGYTF. The CDR3 nucleotides read TGTGCCAGTAGTATTTACGGACAGGTCTTAGATGGCTACACCTTC.

The gene calls are TRBV7-8 and TRBJ2-7, with 9 bases lining up with TRBD2. The CDR3 length is 16 residues. The germline gives CDR1 SGHVS, CDR2 FQNEAQ. V was pared by 2 bases and J by 0 bases, with 5 bases of the junction left unmatched. The CDR3 region is CASSLNLAGPSYEQYF. The CDR3 nucleotides are TGTGCCAGCAGCTTAAACCTAGCGGGGCCCTCCTACGAGCAGTACTTC.

The V call is TRBV7-8, the J call TRBJ2-5; maybe TRBD1 (5 bases). The J call may be mistaken, given a closer DNA end match to TRBJ2-7. Germline V gives CDR1 SGHVS, CDR2 FQNEAQ. CDR3 size: 14 residues. The CDR3 DNA sequence: TGTGCCAGCTCCTTGGGGCCCCTTTCCTACGAGCAGTACTTC. Encoded protein: CASSLGPLSYEQYF.

This chain joins TRBV11-2 and TRBJ2-7; no reliable D call. Germline CDR1 is SGHAT and CDR2 is FQNNGV. V was cut by 5 bases and J by 9 bases, with 14 bases left in between. The CDR3 has 12 residues. DNA for the CDR3: TGTGCCAGCAGCCCCCAAGCCATCTGGCAGTACTTC. Protein sequence: CASSPQAIWQYF.

V usage is TRBV11-1 and J usage is TRBJ2-1; D is possibly TRBD2 (7 bases). The CDR3 contains 16 residues. The germline V gene has CDR1 SGHAT and CDR2 FQDESV (reference sequence). V gave up 5 bases and J gave up 8 bases, with 22 bases separating them. CDR3 residues: CASSHRGRGGLDEQFF. The CDR3, as DNA: TGTGCCAGCAGCCATCGGGGTAGGGGGGGTCTCGATGAGCAGTTCTTC.

V is TRBV13 and J is TRBJ1-5; possibly TRBD1 for D (5 bases). Per the germline V gene, CDR1 is PRHDT and CDR2 is FYEKMQ (reference sequence). CDR3 length: 17 residues. V lost 6 bases and J 1 base, leaving 19 bases between the germline ends. For the CDR3, the DNA is TGTGCCAGCAGTTTACATCAGGGTCTTGTCAGCAATCAGCCCCAGCATTTT. As protein: CASSLHQGLVSNQPQHF. Variable domain in full (rest from reference TRBV13 and TRBJ1-5): AAGVIQSPRHLIKEKRETATLKCYPIPRHDTVYWYQQGPGQDPQFLISFYEKMQSDKGSIPDRFSAQQFSDYHSELNMSSLELGDSALYFCASSLHQGLVSNQPQHFGDGTRLSIL.

The rearrangement links TRBV6-5 to TRBJ1-2, with unresolved D. This CDR3 has 14 residues. Germline CDR1 reads MNHEY; CDR2 reads SVGAGI. Trimming left V 6 bases short and J 8 bases short, with 19 bases between. The CDR3 protein is CASSTASLMMGYTF. CDR3 coding DNA: TGTGCCAGCAGCACCGCCAGTTTGATGATGGGCTACACCTTC.

This clone was counted a single time. The rearrangement joins TRBV5-1 to TRBJ1-2; 8 nucleotides match TRBD1. V trimming: 2 bases; J trimming: 6 bases; junction bases outside the gene matches: 12. The CDR3 is 16 residues long. Germline CDR1 and CDR2: SGHRS and YFSETQ. The CDR3 loop reads CASSFTVSGQGDGYTF. The CDR3 coding sequence is TGCGCCAGCAGCTTTACCGTCTCAGGACAGGGTGATGGCTACACCTTC. The full variable domain, with the rest looked up from reference TRBV5-1 and TRBJ1-2, is KAGVTQTPRYLIKTRGQQVTLSCSPISGHRSVSWYQQTPGQGLQFLFEYFSETQRNKGNFPGRFSGRQFSNSRSEMNVSTLELGDSALYLCASSFTVSGQGDGYTFGSGTRLTVV.

The chain links TRBV4-3 to TRBJ2-2, with 9 bases that match TRBD1. CDR3 length equals 16 residues. Germline CDR1 reads LGHNA; CDR2 reads YSLEER. V shed 7 bases and J 5 bases; nucleotides not matched to a gene: 11. CDR3 residues: CASTEGQGSYTGELFF. CDR3 DNA sequence: TGCGCCAGCACGGAGGGACAGGGAAGTTATACCGGGGAGCTGTTTTTT.

This clone was recorded only once. This chain links TRBV21-1 with TRBJ2-3; the table assigns TRBD2, which was not confirmed against the DNA. TRBV21-1 is designated a pseudogene. This CDR3 has 17 residues. CDR3 region: CASSKLFRGGSTDTQYF. In nucleotides, the CDR3 is TGTGCCAGCAGCAAGCTGTTTCGCGGGGGTAGCACAGATACGCAGTATTTT.

This clone was seen only once. The chain is built from TRBV4-3 and TRBJ1-2, with a possible D match to TRBD1 (6 bases). The germline V and J ends were trimmed by 3 bases and 10 bases, with 12 bases remaining between them. The CDR3 covers 12 residues. CDR1 and CDR2 from the germline V gene are LGHNA and YSLEER. For the CDR3, the DNA is TGCGCCAGCAGCCACCCGGACAGTCCCTACACCTTC. Translation: CASSHPDSPYTF.

The rearrangement links TRBV5-6 to TRBJ2-7, with TRBD1 matching over 9 bases. V lost 4 bases to trimming and J lost 0 bases; unmatched junction nucleotides: 5. The germline gives CDR1 SGHDT, CDR2 YYEEEE. This CDR3 comprises 15 residues. The CDR3 DNA reads TGTGCCAGCAGCCCAGGGACAGGGAGCTCCTACGAGCAGTACTTC. Encoded protein: CASSPGTGSSYEQYF. Looking up the rest from reference TRBV5-6 and TRBJ2-7 gives the full variable domain: DAGVTQSPTHLIKTRGQQVTLRCSPKSGHDTVSWYQQALGQGPQFIFQYYEEEERQRGNFPDRFSGHQFPNYSSELNVNALLLGDSALYLCASSPGTGSSYEQYFGPGTRLTVT.

This clone was picked up a small number of times. The chain is built from TRBV6-5 and TRBJ1-2, with TRBD1 matching over 7 bases. V shed 8 bases and J 1 base; nucleotides not matched to a gene: 1. The CDR3 loop spans 12 amino acids. Germline V CDR1 and CDR2: MNHEY, SVGAGI. The chain's CDR3 is CASYRGNYGYTF. The CDR3 nucleotides are TGTGCCAGCTACAGGGGTAACTATGGCTACACCTTC.

V usage is TRBV18 and J usage is TRBJ1-1; weak D call: TRBD1 (5 bases). V gave up 3 bases and J gave up 3 bases, with 11 bases separating them. Germline V gene lookup returns CDR1 KGHSH and CDR2 LQKENI. The length of the CDR3 is 14 residues. CDR3 sequence reads: CASSPVGGDTEAFF. CDR3 nucleotides: TGTGCCAGCTCACCCGTCGGGGGGGACACTGAAGCTTTCTTT.

The V gene is TRBV19, the J gene TRBJ1-3, with 7 bases fitting TRBD1. With V trimmed by 2 bases and J by 2 bases, 3 bases remained unmatched. The CDR3 has 15 residues. Germline CDR1 reads LNHDA; CDR2 reads SQIVND (reference sequence). The CDR3 DNA reads as TGTGCCAGTAGTATACAGGGGGAAGCTGGAAACACCATATATTTT. It translates to CASSIQGEAGNTIYF. Based on the CDR3 plus reference TRBV19 and TRBJ1-3, the full variable domain is DGGITQSPKYLFRKEGQNVTLSCEQNLNHDAMYWYRQDPGQGLRLIYYSQIVNDFQKGDIAEGYSVSREKKESFPLTVTSAQKNPTAFYLCASSIQGEAGNTIYFGEGSWLTVV.

The CDR3 region is CASSPRLAGPYEQYF. Written as DNA, the CDR3 is TGTGCCAGCAGCCCCCGACTAGCGGGGCCCTACGAGCAGTACTTC. The rearrangement links TRBV7-2 to TRBJ2-7; TRBD2 aligns across 11 bases. Germline V gene sequence: CDR1 SGHTA, CDR2 FQGNSA. The CDR3 runs 15 residues. V shed 5 bases and J 2 bases; nucleotides not matched to a gene: 5.

This chain's CDR3 is CASSLTGFMNTEAFF. CDR3 coding DNA: TGTGCCAGCAGCTTAACAGGATTCATGAACACTGAAGCTTTCTTT. The V and J genes are TRBV27 and TRBJ1-1, with D possibly matching TRBD1 (5 bases). CDR3 length: 15 amino acids. CDR1 MNHEY and CDR2 SMNVEV come from the germline V gene (reference sequence). With 6 bases removed from V and 0 bases from J, the gap between germline ends came to 14 bases.

The chain links TRBV29-1 to TRBJ1-1; possible D gene TRBD1, 6 bases. Germline CDR1 SQVTM, CDR2 ANQGSEA. The CDR3 runs 14 residues. V was trimmed by 0 bases and J by 4 bases, leaving 12 bases between them. CDR3 protein: CSVEDSGGRTEAFF. The CDR3 nucleotides read TGCAGCGTTGAAGATAGTGGGGGGCGCACTGAAGCTTTCTTT.

The chain joins TRBV5-6 to TRBJ1-2; 9 positions match TRBD1. The CDR3 is 15 amino acids. CDR1 is SGHDT and CDR2 is YYEEEE in the germline V gene. The J segment lost 4 bases and the V segment lost 5 bases, leaving 9 bases of the junction unmatched. CDR3 sequence (DNA): TGTGCCAGCAGTTACGGACAGGGGCCTCCCTATGGCTACACCTTC. It is translated as CASSYGQGPPYGYTF.

There are a few counts of this clone. V and J are TRBV6-6 and TRBJ1-4; 8 bases agree with TRBD1. The trim removed 2 bases at V and 4 bases at J, leaving 3 bases unmatched. Germline V gene lookup returns CDR1 MNHNY and CDR2 SVGAGI (reference sequence). CDR3 size: 15 residues. The CDR3 is CASSYDGQGNEKLFF. CDR3 DNA sequence: TGTGCCAGCAGTTACGATGGACAGGGTAATGAAAAACTGTTTTTT.

CDR3 DNA: TGCGCCAGCAGCCAAGAATGGAGGGAGAGTAACTATGGCTACACCTTC. It encodes CASSQEWRESNYGYTF. The chain combines TRBV4-3 with TRBJ1-2; D not certain. The CDR3 spans 16 residues. Germline V gives CDR1 LGHNA, CDR2 YSLEER. Trimming pared 0 bases from V and 1 base from J, leaving 12 bases between.

The V call is TRBV9, the J call TRBJ2-7; 9 nucleotides match TRBD1. From germline, CDR1 is SGDLS and CDR2 YYNGEE. The CDR3 totals 20 residues. Trimming took 1 base from V and 5 from J; bases not matched to a gene: 22. The CDR3, as DNA: TGTGCCAGCAGCGTAATCATAGTGGGGTTGGGGACAGGGATAAGCAACGAGCAGTACTTC. The encoded protein is CASSVIIVGLGTGISNEQYF.

This chain uses TRBV30 with TRBJ1-6; D not resolved. The CDR3 runs to 12 residues. Per the germline V gene, CDR1 is GTSNPN and CDR2 is SVGIG (reference sequence). Trimming cost V 3 bases and J 11 bases, with 11 bases left between them. The DNA for the CDR3 is TGTGCCTGGAGCGAGGCGTGGGCACCCCTCCACTTT. It is translated as CAWSEAWAPLHF.

The chain is built from TRBV7-6 and TRBJ1-1; TRBD1 agrees at 7 bases. Germline V gene sequence: CDR1 SGHVS, CDR2 FNYEAQ. V shed 2 bases, J shed 4 bases, and the junction held 7 bases outside the gene matches. The length of the CDR3 is 15 residues. The CDR3 DNA sequence: TGTGCCAGCAGCTTAAAAGGGCCAGGGGGCACTGAAGCTTTCTTT. Translation: CASSLKGPGGTEAFF.